The sequence of this T cell receptor beta chain was determined in a study of TIL therapy for anti-PD-1-resistant metastatic lung cancer. Overall study context: Median tumor PD-L1 proportion score was roughly 5.9%. Median tumor mutation burden was under 1.6 mutations per megabase. Overall study results and limits: Patients were highly selected, enriched for treatment-naive, never-smoker and oncogene-addicted cases.

Trimming took 5 bases from V and 9 from J, leaving 17 bases between them. Germline V lookup: CDR1 MDHEN, CDR2 SYDVKM. This CDR3 has 13 residues. The time point here: pre-treatment sample, taken before nivolumab and TIL therapy. The libraries were made with immunoSEQ v3. This table comes from immunoSEQ multiplex PCR, and its TCRdb copy is limited to in-frame clones, with some not included. The sample includes tens of thousands of clones, 80% to 90% seen only once; the top ten take 5%. As for this clone: As yet, its antigen is unknown.

This material consisted of blood, taken at baseline. The receptor comes from a person aged 25-85 years with non-small cell lung cancer. This sequence joins TRBV28 and TRBJ2-7; D perhaps matches TRBD2 (5 bases). The CDR3 DNA follows: TGTGCCAGCAGTGCCAGAGAGCACGAGGGGCAGTACTTC. Translation gives CASSAREHEGQYF.